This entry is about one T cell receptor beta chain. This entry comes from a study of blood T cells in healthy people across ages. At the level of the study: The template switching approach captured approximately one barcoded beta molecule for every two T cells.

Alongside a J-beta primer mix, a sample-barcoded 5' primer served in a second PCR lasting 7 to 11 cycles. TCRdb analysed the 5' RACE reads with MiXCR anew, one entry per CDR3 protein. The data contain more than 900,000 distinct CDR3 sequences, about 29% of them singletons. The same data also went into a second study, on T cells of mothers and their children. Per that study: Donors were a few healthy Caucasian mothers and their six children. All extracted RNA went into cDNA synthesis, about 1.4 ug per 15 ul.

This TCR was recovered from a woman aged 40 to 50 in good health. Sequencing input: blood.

CDR3 sequence reads: CASSLVRAGDRNEQFF. The CDR3 DNA reads TGTGCCAGCAGCTTGGTACGAGCGGGGGATCGCAATGAGCAGTTCTTC. J is TRBJ2-1 and V is TRBV5-6; 8 nucleotides agree with TRBD2. CDR1 is SGHDT, CDR2 YYEEEE, per germline. Unmatched junction bases numbered 8, after V lost 0 bases and J lost 6 bases. The CDR3 sequence is 16 residues long.